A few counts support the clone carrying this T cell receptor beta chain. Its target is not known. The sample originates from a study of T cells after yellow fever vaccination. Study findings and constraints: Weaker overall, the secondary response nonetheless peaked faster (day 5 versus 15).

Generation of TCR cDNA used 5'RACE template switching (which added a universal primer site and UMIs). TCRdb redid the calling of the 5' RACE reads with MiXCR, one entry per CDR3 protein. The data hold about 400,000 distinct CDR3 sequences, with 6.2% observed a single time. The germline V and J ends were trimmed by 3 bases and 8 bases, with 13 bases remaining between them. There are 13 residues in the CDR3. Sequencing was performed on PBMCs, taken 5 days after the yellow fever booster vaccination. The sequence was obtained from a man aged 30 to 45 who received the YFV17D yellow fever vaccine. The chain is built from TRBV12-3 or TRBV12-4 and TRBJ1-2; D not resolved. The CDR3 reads CASSLEGLGGYTF. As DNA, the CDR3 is TGTGCCAGCAGTTTGGAAGGGTTGGGAGGCTACACCTTC.